The entry below gives a single T cell receptor (beta chain) sequence along with its context. Its target is not known. The PCR used 60 Vbeta and 13 Jbeta primers. Measured with immunoSEQ multiplex PCR; TCRdb has only the in-frame clones, and not every one. The data show approximately 180,000 clones, roughly 86% seen once. The sample belongs to a study of cytomegalovirus exposure and HLA in healthy donors. Study-level findings and limits: Later, an analysis found that common viral pathogens appeared to be linked with several of the most significant clusters. Rare TCR sequences dominated, though some public TCRs recurred in many donors.

The clonotype originates from a girl between 5 and 17 years old in good health and CMV-seropositive. Specimen: PBMCs.

The CDR3 loop reads CASSSGVGWTEAFF. CDR3 DNA: TGTGCCAGCAGCTCGGGGGTCGGGTGGACTGAAGCTTTCTTT. The chain combines TRBV7-3 with TRBJ1-1; D may be TRBD1 (5 bases). Trimming took 4 bases from V and 5 from J, leaving 14 bases between them. Per germline, CDR1 SGHTA and CDR2 FQGTGA. The CDR3 consists of 14 residues.